One and the same sample provided the 4 T cell receptor beta chains below, sequenced in a study of T cell changes during pregnancy in multiple sclerosis. The repertoire was sequenced with immunoSEQ multiplex PCR; TCRdb's copy has only in-frame clones and lacks some. The sample consists of approximately 85,000 clones, about 89% of them appearing once. Sequences were derived from peripheral blood, sampled in the first trimester of pregnancy. The origin of the receptors is a female donor with multiple sclerosis, enrolled in a pregnancy study.

The rearrangement links TRBV2 to TRBJ1-1; D ambiguous. V was shortened by 2 bases and J by 5 bases, with 15 bases between the two germline ends. The CDR3 covers 15 residues. CDR1 is SNHLY and CDR2 is FYNNEI in the germline V gene. CDR3 sequence: CASSELRGSVTEAFF. The CDR3 bases are TGTGCCAGCAGTGAATTACGAGGGTCGGTGACTGAAGCTTTCTTT.

The chain couples TRBV5-6 to TRBJ1-2; D might be TRBD1 (5 bases). The CDR3 sequence is 16 residues long. CDR1 is SGHDT and CDR2 is YYEEEE in the germline V gene. Between the trimmed V and J ends, which lost 4 bases and 4 bases, there was a span of 20 bases. CDR3 bases: TGTGCCAGCAGCCCTGGGGACTTGGGGCAATCCTATGGCTACACCTTC. This gives the protein CASSPGDLGQSYGYTF.

This chain connects TRBV19 to TRBJ1-1; TRBD1 might be the D (6 bases). Germline-derived CDR1 and CDR2 are LNHDA and SQIVND (reference sequence). This CDR3 contains 14 residues. Trimming shortened V by 9 bases and J by 4 bases, and 18 bases separated the two germline ends. As DNA, the CDR3 is TGTGCCAGCCAAAGAGGGGGATTGATCACTGAAGCTTTCTTT. It yields the protein CASQRGGLITEAFF.

V usage is TRBV4-3 and J usage is TRBJ1-2; D is possibly TRBD1 (5 bases). Germline CDR1 reads LGHNA; CDR2 reads YSLEER. CDR3 length equals 15 residues. The V end was cut by 0 bases, the J end by 7 bases, with 15 bases between. The DNA of the CDR3 is TGCGCCAGCAGCCAAGATGGGGGGACCCCTTTTGGCTACACCTTC. Amino acid sequence: CASSQDGGTPFGYTF.